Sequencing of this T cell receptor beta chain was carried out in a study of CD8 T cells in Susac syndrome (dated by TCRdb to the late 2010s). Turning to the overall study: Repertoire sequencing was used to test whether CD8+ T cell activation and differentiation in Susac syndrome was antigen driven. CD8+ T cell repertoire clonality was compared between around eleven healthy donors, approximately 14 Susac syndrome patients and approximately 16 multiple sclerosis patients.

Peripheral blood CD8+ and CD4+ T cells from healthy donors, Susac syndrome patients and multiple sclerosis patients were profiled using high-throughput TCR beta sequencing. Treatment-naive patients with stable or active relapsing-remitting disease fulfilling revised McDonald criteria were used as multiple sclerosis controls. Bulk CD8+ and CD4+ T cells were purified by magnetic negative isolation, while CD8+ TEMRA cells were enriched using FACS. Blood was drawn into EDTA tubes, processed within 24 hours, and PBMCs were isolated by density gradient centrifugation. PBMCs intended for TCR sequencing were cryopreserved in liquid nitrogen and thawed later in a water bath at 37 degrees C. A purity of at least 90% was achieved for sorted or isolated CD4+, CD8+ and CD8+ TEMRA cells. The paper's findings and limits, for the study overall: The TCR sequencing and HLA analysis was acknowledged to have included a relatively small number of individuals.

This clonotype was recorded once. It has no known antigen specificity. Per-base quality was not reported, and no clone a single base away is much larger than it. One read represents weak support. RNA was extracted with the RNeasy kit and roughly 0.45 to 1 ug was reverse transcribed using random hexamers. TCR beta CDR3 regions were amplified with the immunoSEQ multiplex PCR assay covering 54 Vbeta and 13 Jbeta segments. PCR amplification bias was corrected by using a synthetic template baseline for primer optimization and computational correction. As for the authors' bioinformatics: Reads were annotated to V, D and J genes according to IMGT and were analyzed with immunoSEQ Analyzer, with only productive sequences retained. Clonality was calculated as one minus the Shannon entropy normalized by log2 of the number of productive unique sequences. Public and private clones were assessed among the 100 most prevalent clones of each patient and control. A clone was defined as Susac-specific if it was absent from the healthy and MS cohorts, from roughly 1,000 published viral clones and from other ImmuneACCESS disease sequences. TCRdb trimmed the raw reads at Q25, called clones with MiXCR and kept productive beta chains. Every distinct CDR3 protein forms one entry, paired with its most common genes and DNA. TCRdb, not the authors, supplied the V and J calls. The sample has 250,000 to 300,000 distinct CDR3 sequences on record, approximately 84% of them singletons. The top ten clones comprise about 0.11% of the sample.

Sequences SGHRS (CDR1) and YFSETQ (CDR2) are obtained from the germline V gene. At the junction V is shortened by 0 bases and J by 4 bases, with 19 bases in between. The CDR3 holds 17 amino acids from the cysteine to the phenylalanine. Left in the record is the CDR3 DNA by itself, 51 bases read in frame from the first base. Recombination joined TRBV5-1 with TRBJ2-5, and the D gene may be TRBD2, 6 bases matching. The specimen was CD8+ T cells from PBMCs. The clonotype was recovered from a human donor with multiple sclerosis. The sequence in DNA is TGCGCCAGCAGCTTGGCCGGTGGGAGGCGAACGGGAGAGACCCAGTACTTC. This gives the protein CASSLAGGRRTGETQYF.